Listed below are T cell receptor beta chains from one sample, sequenced in a study of molecular identifiers for immune sequencing clone quantification. TCRdb re-called the PCR reads through MiXCR, storing one row per CDR3 protein. The sample records over 100,000 distinct CDR3 sequences, about 35% being singletons. The sample was naive CD8+ T cells from blood, with Jurkat cell RNA spiked in. The receptor set was obtained from a human donor in good health. Some libraries in this study had Jurkat cell RNA spiked in. The conserved cysteine and the conserved F or W are not part of the CDR3 here.

>TRBV6-2/TRBV6-3
ASSDGQGSYNEQF
>TRBV11-2
AGEQGARDNQPQH
>TRBV20-1
SATKDSRGTDTQY
>TRBV15
ATKGGPGYNEQF
>TRBV19
ASRKGPIYEQY
>TRBV20-1
SASDRDRSIQSSYNEQF
>TRBV28
ASSPDRGGTDTQY
>TRBV19
ASMLAGEQETQY
>TRBV11-2
ASSLVGVSTDTQY
>TRBV14
ASSQEVGELF
>TRBV4-1
ASSQEMTSGGISTDTQY
>TRBV6-1
ASRDTYERY
>TRBV4-3
ASSQGDGGFYEQY
>TRBV7-6
ASSLPGAGELF
>TRBV10-2
ASSDLGFNERLF
>TRBV28
ASSFWGRETQY
>TRBV27
ASSSLGGPSVYNEQF
>TRBV27
ASSLTGTANYEQY
>TRBV5-1
ASSNSLAGEQY
>TRBV20-1
GVQETQPQH
>TRBV7-6
SSSLAVNQPQH
>TRBV29-1
SDGTGGGGYT
>TRBV27
ASSFMGAETQY
>TRBV12-3/TRBV12-4
ASTLGAREQF
>TRBV7-2
ASGLEPTAYQETQY
>TRBV7-2
AGQPNTGEQY
>TRBV5-1
ASSLGSMNTEAS
>TRBV12-3/TRBV12-4
ASSSDGSTDTQY
>TRBV7-9
ASSPPLATADTQY
>TRBV24-1
ATSDLSPASGGANVQF